The 23 T cell receptor beta chains below all came from one sample that was sequenced in a study of cytomegalovirus exposure and HLA in healthy donors. The PCR employed 60 Vbeta primers together with 13 Jbeta primers. Profiling relied on immunoSEQ multiplex PCR, and the TCRdb table lists in-frame clones only, not all of them. The sample yields about 230,000 clones, around 85% seen once. Sequencing was done on a sample of PBMCs. These receptors were collected from a human donor in good health.

This chain links TRBV10-2 with TRBJ1-3, with D maybe TRBD1 (5 bases). In germline, CDR1 is WSHSY, CDR2 SAAADI. CDR3 length: 14 residues. The V end was cut by 9 bases, the J end by 4 bases, with 16 bases between. The CDR3: CASWPPGLGNTIYF. The CDR3 DNA reads as TGCGCCAGTTGGCCGCCGGGACTGGGAAACACCATATATTTT.

CDR3 sequence reads: CASSSREEREGRSYEQYF. The CDR3 DNA is TGTGCCAGCAGCTCCCGGGAAGAGCGGGAGGGCCGCTCCTACGAGCAGTACTTC. The chain has TRBV7-2 and TRBJ2-7; 10 bases fit TRBD2. The CDR3 is made up of 18 amino acids. The J segment lost 0 bases and the V segment lost 4 bases, leaving 12 bases of the junction unmatched. Germline lookup yields CDR1 SGHTA and CDR2 FQGNSA.

V and J are TRBV5-7 and TRBJ1-5; 9 bases align to TRBD1. TRBV5-7 is known as an ORF, though its function is uncertain. The CDR3 covers 15 residues. The ends lost 0 bases at V and 5 bases at J; junction bases unmatched: 3. CDR3 sequence (DNA): TGTGCCAGCAGCTTGGAGGGACAGGGTGATCAGCCCCAGCATTTT. Amino acid sequence: CASSLEGQGDQPQHF.

The V call is TRBV5-1, the J call TRBJ2-5, with 7 bases aligning to TRBD2. This CDR3 contains 16 residues. The germline V gene encodes CDR1 SGHRS and CDR2 YFSETQ. The ends lost 1 base at V and 5 bases at J; junction bases unmatched: 11. CDR3 sequence (DNA): TGCGCCAGCAGCTTGTTTGGCGGGAGAGCTCAGGAGACCCAGTACTTC. Translated: CASSLFGGRAQETQYF.

V is TRBV27 and J is TRBJ2-1; 8 bases align to TRBD2. Trimming took 8 bases from V and 2 from J; bases not matched to a gene: 17. The CDR3 is 18 amino acids. Germline-derived CDR1 and CDR2 are MNHEY and SMNVEV (reference sequence). The CDR3 region has the DNA TGTGCCAGCCCCCTAGATGGGGAAGCGGGAGATACCTACAATGAGCAGTTCTTC. Translating it yields CASPLDGEAGDTYNEQFF.

The gene calls are TRBV19 and TRBJ2-7; D is perhaps TRBD2 (5 bases). The CDR3 has 16 residues. Germline V gene data show CDR1 as LNHDA and CDR2 as SQIVND (reference sequence). V was cut by 4 bases and J by 2 bases, with 18 bases left in between. In DNA form, the CDR3 reads TGTGCCAGTAGTAGGCGCCGGGATGTTAGTACCTACGAGCAGTACTTC. This sequence encodes CASSRRRDVSTYEQYF.

V gene TRBV2 combines with J gene TRBJ2-1, with 8 bases aligning to TRBD1. CDR3 length: 18 amino acids. J lost 1 base, V lost 4 bases, and 12 bases had no gene match. Germline V CDR1 and CDR2: SNHLY, FYNNEI. The CDR3 DNA sequence: TGTGCCAGCAGTGTTCAGGACAGGGCAACCCTTTCCTACAATGAGCAGTTCTTC. Amino acid sequence: CASSVQDRATLSYNEQFF.

The V call is TRBV7-6, the J call TRBJ2-1; 10 nucleotides agree with TRBD2. The CDR3 loop spans 17 amino acids. Unmatched junction bases numbered 11, after V lost 1 base and J lost 8 bases. CDR1 and CDR2 from the germline V gene are SGHVS and FNYEAQ. The CDR3 here is CASSLESSGSRGYEQFF. The CDR3 nucleotides are TGTGCCAGCAGCTTAGAATCTAGCGGGAGTCGGGGCTATGAGCAGTTCTTC.

The chain combines TRBV29-1 with TRBJ2-7; D not certain. Germline lookup yields CDR1 SQVTM and CDR2 ANQGSEA. V lost 5 bases to trimming and J lost 3 bases, with 17 bases between them. This CDR3 contains 14 residues. The chain's CDR3 is CSVPGGGNGYEQYF. In nucleotides, the CDR3 is TGCAGCGTTCCCGGTGGCGGAAACGGCTACGAGCAGTACTTC.

The J gene is TRBJ2-6, the V gene TRBV9; D perhaps matches TRBD1 (6 bases). In germline, CDR1 is SGDLS, CDR2 YYNGEE. The germline V and J ends were trimmed by 3 bases and 2 bases, with 12 bases remaining between them. This CDR3 has 16 amino acids. In nucleotides, the CDR3 is TGTGCCAGCAGCGCAGCACAGGGTGCTGGGGCCAACGTCCTGACTTTC. Protein: CASSAAQGAGANVLTF.

This sequence joins TRBV27 and TRBJ2-7, with TRBD2 identical over 7 bases. From germline, CDR1 is MNHEY and CDR2 SMNVEV (reference sequence). V trimming: 4 bases; J trimming: 2 bases; junction bases outside the gene matches: 8. The CDR3 extends over 15 amino acids. CDR3 in amino acids: CASSSIGGSPYEQYF. CDR3 nucleotides: TGTGCCAGCAGTTCCATCGGCGGGAGCCCCTACGAGCAGTACTTC.

In this sample, this clone turned up a few times. The gene calls are TRBV5-8 and TRBJ2-7; 12 bases are a match to TRBD2. The J segment lost 3 bases and the V segment lost 5 bases, leaving 9 bases of the junction unmatched. Germline V gives CDR1 SGHTS, CDR2 YDEGEE. The CDR3 contains 16 residues. CDR3 DNA: TGTGCCAGCAGTTATGGACTAGCGGGAAACTACTACGAGCAGTACTTC. The encoded protein is CASSYGLAGNYYEQYF.

The V call is TRBV27, the J call TRBJ2-1; TRBD1 matches 7 bases. With 5 bases clipped from V and 8 bases from J, the junction kept 12 bases outside the gene matches. Looked up from germline, CDR1 is MNHEY and CDR2 is SMNVEV (reference sequence). This CDR3 has 15 amino acids. The CDR3 region is CASSPDRAALDEQFF. Here the CDR3 DNA reads TGTGCCAGCAGTCCCGACAGGGCAGCGTTGGATGAGCAGTTCTTC.

The V gene is TRBV5-6, the J gene TRBJ1-5; D is perhaps TRBD1 (6 bases). Deletions cut 3 bases from V and 4 bases from J, with 11 bases between. From germline, CDR1 is SGHDT and CDR2 YYEEEE. There are 14 residues in the CDR3. The CDR3 bases are TGTGCCAGCAGCTCGGCGGACAGTAATCAGCCCCAGCATTTT. Protein: CASSSADSNQPQHF.

The chain has TRBV4-2 and TRBJ2-7, with D maybe TRBD2 (5 bases). Germline V lookup: CDR1 LGHNA, CDR2 YNFKEQ. The CDR3 has 15 amino acids. The V end was cut by 0 bases, the J end by 4 bases, with 13 bases between. The CDR3: CASSQEGGSLYEQYF. The CDR3 region has the DNA TGTGCCAGCAGCCAAGAGGGCGGGTCCCTGTACGAGCAGTACTTC.

V is TRBV19 and J is TRBJ2-1; 13 positions agree with TRBD2. Germline V gene sequence: CDR1 LNHDA, CDR2 SQIVND (reference sequence). CDR3 length: 14 amino acids. The J segment lost 4 bases and the V segment lost 8 bases, leaving 2 bases of the junction unmatched. The CDR3 bases are TGTGCCAGTTGGACTAGCGGGAGATACAATGAGCAGTTCTTC. Encoded protein: CASWTSGRYNEQFF.

The chain is built from TRBV7-3 and TRBJ2-7; D may be TRBD2 (6 bases). The V end lost 0 bases, the J end lost 3 bases, and 9 bases lay between the germline ends. The CDR3 has 14 amino acids. Germline V gene lookup returns CDR1 SGHTA and CDR2 FQGTGA. In DNA form, the CDR3 reads TGTGCCAGCAGCTTAACGCTAGCGATCTACGAGCAGTACTTC. It codes for CASSLTLAIYEQYF.

The gene calls are TRBV9 and TRBJ2-7, with 7 bases matching TRBD2. This CDR3 region has 15 residues. CDR1 and CDR2 (germline): SGDLS, YYNGEE. The J segment lost 2 bases and the V segment lost 4 bases, leaving 9 bases of the junction unmatched. CDR3: CASSFSPSGTYEQYF. The CDR3 DNA is TGTGCCAGCAGCTTCTCGCCTAGCGGAACCTACGAGCAGTACTTC.

The V call is TRBV4-2, the J call TRBJ1-5; D not certain. The CDR3 contains 14 residues. The V gene lost 0 bases and the J gene lost 2 bases, with 5 bases spanning the gap. From germline, CDR1 is LGHNA and CDR2 YNFKEQ. In DNA, the CDR3 is TGTGCCAGCAGCCAAGAATCGGGCAATCAGCCCCAGCATTTT. Translated: CASSQESGNQPQHF.

For this clone: Other DNA sequences in the same sample also yield this CDR3. The chain has TRBV18 and TRBJ2-1; 8 bases fit TRBD1. V lost 2 bases to trimming and J lost 7 bases; unmatched junction nucleotides: 4. CDR1 is KGHSH, CDR2 LQKENI, per germline. This CDR3 comprises 14 residues. The CDR3 nucleotides read TGTGCCAGCTCACCAGGGACAGGAAGGAATGAGCAGTTCTTC. Protein product: CASSPGTGRNEQFF.

The chain links TRBV7-3 to TRBJ2-3; a weak D match, TRBD2 (6 bases). CDR3 size: 18 residues. CDR1 and CDR2 (germline): SGHTA, FQGTGA. V shed 4 bases and J shed 0 bases, with 20 bases lying between them. In nucleotides, the CDR3 is TGTGCCAGCAGCTCGAAAAGGGAGGCCGGTGCTAGCACAGATACGCAGTATTTT. Residues: CASSSKREAGASTDTQYF.

The V call is TRBV19, the J call TRBJ2-1; the D gene is possibly TRBD2 (5 bases). Germline CDR1 is LNHDA and CDR2 is SQIVND (reference sequence). The CDR3 loop spans 15 amino acids. V was clipped by 3 bases and J by 4 bases, with 13 bases between them. For the CDR3, the DNA is TGTGCCAGTAGTATTTTGTCGCGAGGGTACAATGAGCAGTTCTTC. It yields the protein CASSILSRGYNEQFF.

V usage is TRBV19 and J usage is TRBJ1-2; D call uncertain. CDR3 size: 15 residues. V lost 3 bases, J lost 3 bases, and 14 bases lay in between. CDR1 is LNHDA and CDR2 is SQIVND in the germline V gene (reference sequence). The CDR3 DNA sequence: TGTGCCAGTAGTATTGAGGATTCGGGTCACTATGGCTACACCTTC. Encoded protein: CASSIEDSGHYGYTF.